The T cell receptor (beta chain) described here comes from a study of blood T cell repertoires in COVID-19. As for the study in general: The cDNA or gDNA used as material had been derived from T cells, B-cell-depleted T cells, or PBMCs.

The assay was immunoSEQ multiplex PCR, and TCRdb's table has in-frame clones only and misses some. This sample has 300,000 to 450,000 clones, with less than 90% found just once. The V end was cut by 6 bases, the J end by 2 bases, with 15 bases between. The CDR3 has 14 residues. Germline CDR1 is SGHRS and CDR2 is YFSETQ. V gene TRBV5-1 combines with J gene TRBJ2-7; D not certain. The receptor's source is a woman aged 25 to 39 who had recovered from COVID-19. Input material: PBMCs or T cells enriched from blood (not recorded which). The CDR3: CASNGGLGAYEQYF. The CDR3 DNA reads as TGCGCCAGCAACGGTGGTTTGGGCGCCTACGAGCAGTACTTC. Drawing the rest from reference TRBV5-1 and TRBJ2-7, the complete variable domain is KAGVTQTPRYLIKTRGQQVTLSCSPISGHRSVSWYQQTPGQGLQFLFEYFSETQRNKGNFPGRFSGRQFSNSRSEMNVSTLELGDSALYLCASNGGLGAYEQYFGPGTRLTVT.